This TCR beta chain is drawn from a study of early T cells in non-severe SARS-CoV-2 infection. This clonotype was found a few times. Attachment of unique molecular identifiers to individual cDNA molecules was performed. TCRdb re-called the 5' RACE reads through MiXCR, storing one row per CDR3 protein. The profile covers 45,000 to 60,000 distinct CDR3 sequences, with roughly 10% appearing a single time and 4.5% taken by the ten largest. The germline V gene encodes CDR1 SQVTM and CDR2 ANQGSEA. Trimming took 7 bases from V and 9 from J; bases not matched to a gene: 6. This CDR3 is 10 amino acids long. The sequencing input was whole blood. The TCR was taken from an adult who was a healthcare worker with PCR-confirmed SARS-CoV-2 infection or an uninfected control (not recorded which). V usage is TRBV29-1 and J usage is TRBJ2-7, with 7 bases lining up with TRBD1. CDR3 nucleotides: TGCAGCGCACAGGGGTTGGTGCAGTACTTC. As protein: CSAQGLVQYF.